These 22 T cell receptor beta chains were sequenced from one sample in a study of blood T cell repertoires in COVID-19. Profiled with immunoSEQ multiplex PCR; TCRdb holds only in-frame clones, not every one. Of under 450,000 clones in the sample, approximately 77% were seen once. Source material: peripheral blood. Receptors were obtained from a human donor with acute or convalescent COVID-19. The donor label of this sample is uncertain.

This clone was recorded a few times. The chain has TRBV5-1 and TRBJ1-2; 7 bases are a match to TRBD1. Germline trimming cut 4 bases from V and 1 base from J; bases unmatched to any gene: 10. The CDR3 runs to 16 residues. Germline lookup yields CDR1 SGHRS and CDR2 YFSETQ. In DNA, the CDR3 is TGCGCCAGCAGCCCCGGGACAGCCACTTATAACTATGGCTACACCTTC. It encodes CASSPGTATYNYGYTF. Based on the CDR3 plus reference TRBV5-1 and TRBJ1-2, the full variable domain is KAGVTQTPRYLIKTRGQQVTLSCSPISGHRSVSWYQQTPGQGLQFLFEYFSETQRNKGNFPGRFSGRQFSNSRSEMNVSTLELGDSALYLCASSPGTATYNYGYTFGSGTRLTVV.

This rearrangement joins TRBV5-1 to TRBJ1-1; TRBD1 is a possible D gene (6 bases). V lost 4 bases to trimming and J lost 0 bases, with 13 bases between them. CDR1 is SGHRS, CDR2 YFSETQ, per germline. The CDR3 extends over 15 amino acids. This chain's CDR3 is CASSNQGRMNTEAFF. The CDR3 DNA is TGCGCCAGCAGCAACCAGGGGCGGATGAACACTGAAGCTTTCTTT.

This chain connects TRBV6-5 to TRBJ2-3, with D possibly being TRBD2 (6 bases). Trimming removed 2 bases from V and 1 base from J, with 13 bases in between. The germline CDR1 and CDR2 sequences are MNHEY and SVGAGI. The CDR3 contains 16 residues. The CDR3 DNA reads as TGTGCCAGCAGTTACGGGCGGGGCACACGCACAGATACGCAGTATTTT. Protein: CASSYGRGTRTDTQYF.

The J gene is TRBJ2-2, the V gene TRBV5-4; 7 bases line up with TRBD1. The CDR3 consists of 16 residues. Trimming at V came to 0 bases and at J to 4 bases, leaving 6 bases not matched to a gene. The germline V gene encodes CDR1 SGHNT and CDR2 YYREEE (reference sequence). The CDR3 is CASSLAGQSPTGELFF. The CDR3 nucleotides are TGTGCCAGCAGCTTGGCGGGACAGTCTCCCACCGGGGAGCTGTTTTTT.

The J gene is TRBJ2-7, the V gene TRBV3-1 (or the pseudogene TRBV3-2); 8 nucleotides line up with TRBD1. Trimming removed 6 bases from V and 2 bases from J; junction bases left unmatched: 9. Germline CDR1 LGHDT, CDR2 YNNKEL (reference sequence). CDR3 size: 15 residues. The CDR3 DNA is TGTGCCAGCAGGACTTCCGGGACAGGAGCCTACGAGCAGTACTTC. This translates into CASRTSGTGAYEQYF.

This clone was picked up one time. The rearrangement joins TRBV27 to TRBJ2-5, with 7 bases that match TRBD1. In germline, CDR1 is MNHEY, CDR2 SMNVEV (reference sequence). The CDR3 totals 14 residues. Losses at the gene ends were 4 bases for V and 1 base for J; bases not matched to a gene: 3. CDR3 nucleotide sequence: TGTGCCAGCAGTTCCACAGGGGTCCAAGAGACCCAGTACTTC. Amino acids: CASSSTGVQETQYF.

The chain recombines TRBV30 with TRBJ1-6; 10 nucleotides line up with TRBD1. Trimming took 0 bases from V and 9 from J; bases not matched to a gene: 5. Germline V gene lookup returns CDR1 GTSNPN and CDR2 SVGIG (reference sequence). The CDR3 totals 15 residues. The CDR3 nucleotides are TGTGCCTGGAGTGTAAGGGACAGGGGCCGTTCACCCCTCCACTTT. Encoded protein: CAWSVRDRGRSPLHF.

The chain couples TRBV5-1 to TRBJ2-5; 8 bases map to TRBD1. Germline trimming cut 4 bases from V and 1 base from J; bases unmatched to any gene: 6. This CDR3 is 15 amino acids long. The germline V gene has CDR1 SGHRS and CDR2 YFSETQ. The CDR3, as DNA: TGCGCCAGCAGCCACGTTGGGACAGGCCAAGAGACCCAGTACTTC. This gives the protein CASSHVGTGQETQYF.

The chain couples TRBV4-1 to TRBJ1-6, with 12 bases that match TRBD1. V lost 6 bases to trimming and J lost 8 bases; unmatched junction nucleotides: 8. The V gene's germline CDR1 is MGHRA and CDR2 YSYEKL. The CDR3 consists of 16 residues. For the CDR3, the DNA is TGCGCCAGCAGTGGGGACAGGGGGCTTTTGGATTCACCCCTCCACTTT. Its protein is CASSGDRGLLDSPLHF.

The chain is built from TRBV6-5 and TRBJ1-2; no clear D. The V gene lost 7 bases and the J gene lost 2 bases, with 14 bases spanning the gap. The CDR3 has 14 residues. Germline lookup yields CDR1 MNHEY and CDR2 SVGAGI. The CDR3 reads CASKKEETNYGYTF. CDR3 bases: TGTGCCAGCAAAAAGGAGGAGACCAACTATGGCTACACCTTC.

The rearrangement uses TRBV9 and TRBJ2-2; 13 bases agree with TRBD2. CDR1 SGDLS and CDR2 YYNGEE come from the germline V gene. V trimming: 0 bases; J trimming: 5 bases; junction bases outside the gene matches: 7. The CDR3 spans 18 residues. The DNA of the CDR3 is TGTGCCAGCAGCGTAGGCCTAACTAGCGGGAGGGCTACCGGGGAGCTGTTTTTT. Translating it yields CASSVGLTSGRATGELFF.

The V gene is TRBV5-6, the J gene TRBJ1-5; 7 nucleotides match TRBD1. Germline CDR1 SGHDT, CDR2 YYEEEE. The CDR3 consists of 15 residues. V lost 0 bases and J lost 5; bases outside the gene matches: 5. The CDR3 here is CASSLADRPHQPQHF. CDR3 bases: TGTGCCAGCAGCTTGGCGGACAGGCCTCATCAGCCCCAGCATTTT.

The chain links TRBV18 to TRBJ1-2; D might be TRBD1 (5 bases). V was pared by 1 base and J by 8 bases, with 17 bases between. Germline lookup yields CDR1 KGHSH and CDR2 LQKENI. The CDR3 loop spans 15 amino acids. For the CDR3, the DNA is TGTGCCAGCTCACCACGTGTCGGGGGACGTGAGGGCTACACCTTC. This codes for CASSPRVGGREGYTF.

The chain couples TRBV7-6 to TRBJ1-1; D unresolved. Germline V gene lookup returns CDR1 SGHVS and CDR2 FNYEAQ. The CDR3 covers 15 residues. Trimming removed 5 bases from V and 1 base from J, with 14 bases in between. The CDR3 loop is CASSVSGGPNTEAFF. For the CDR3, the DNA is TGTGCCAGCAGCGTATCAGGAGGCCCGAACACTGAAGCTTTCTTT. The whole variable domain, filled in from reference TRBV7-6 and TRBJ1-1, reads GAGVSQSPRYKVTKRGQDVALRCDPISGHVSLYWYRQALGQGPEFLTYFNYEAQQDKSGLPNDRFSAERPEGSISTLTIQRTEQRDSAMYRCASSVSGGPNTEAFFGQGTRLTVV.

V gene TRBV2 combines with J gene TRBJ2-5; 13 bases are shared with TRBD2. V was pared by 7 bases and J by 5 bases, with 7 bases of the junction left unmatched. The CDR3 totals 15 residues. Per germline, CDR1 SNHLY and CDR2 FYNNEI. CDR3 nucleotide sequence: TGTGCCAGCACTGGACTAGCGGGAGATGTGGAGACCCAGTACTTC. Its protein is CASTGLAGDVETQYF.

As for this clone: The same CDR3 also results from other DNA sequences found in this sample. The chain recombines TRBV3-1 (or the pseudogene TRBV3-2) with TRBJ1-2; TRBD1 agrees at 10 bases. Germline V gives CDR1 LGHDT, CDR2 YNNKEL (reference sequence). The CDR3 consists of 13 residues. V shed 4 bases, J shed 4 bases, and the junction held 0 bases outside the gene matches. The CDR3 loop is CASSRQGAYGYTF. As DNA, the CDR3 is TGTGCCAGCAGCCGACAGGGGGCCTATGGCTACACCTTC.

This clone came up a few times. This chain joins TRBV6-5 and TRBJ2-5, with 8 bases matching TRBD1. Trimming took 9 bases from V and 5 from J; bases not matched to a gene: 2. CDR1 is MNHEY, CDR2 SVGAGI, per germline. The CDR3 extends over 11 amino acids. This chain's CDR3 is CARGQGETQYF. The CDR3 DNA sequence: TGTGCCAGAGGACAGGGTGAGACCCAGTACTTC.

The V and J genes are TRBV5-1 and TRBJ1-6, with TRBD1 matching 9 bases. CDR3 length: 16 amino acids. V was pared by 4 bases and J by 7 bases, with 9 bases of the junction left unmatched. Germline-derived CDR1 and CDR2 are SGHRS and YFSETQ. The CDR3 nucleotides are TGCGCCAGCAGCCGGGAGGGGACAGGGAGGAATTCACCCCTCCACTTT. Amino acid sequence: CASSREGTGRNSPLHF.

The rearrangement joins TRBV3-1 (or the pseudogene TRBV3-2) to TRBJ1-4; D ambiguous. CDR3 length equals 15 residues. The V end was cut by 0 bases, the J end by 7 bases, with 12 bases between. The germline gives CDR1 LGHDT, CDR2 YNNKEL (reference sequence). The CDR3 sequence: CASSQEEGWFEKLFF. The CDR3 DNA reads TGTGCCAGCAGCCAAGAGGAGGGTTGGTTTGAAAAACTGTTTTTT.

The chain joins TRBV5-1 to TRBJ2-2; TRBD1 might be the D (6 bases). V lost 0 bases to trimming and J lost 7 bases, with 13 bases between them. This CDR3 is 15 amino acids long. CDR1 and CDR2 (germline): SGHRS, YFSETQ. CDR3 in DNA: TGCGCCAGCAGCTTGGACAGGGTCGGGTTCGGGGAGCTGTTTTTT. Translated: CASSLDRVGFGELFF.

The chain has TRBV2 and TRBJ2-2, with a tentative D call TRBD2 (5 bases). This CDR3 region has 13 residues. The germline V gene encodes CDR1 SNHLY and CDR2 FYNNEI. V was cut by 6 bases and J by 6 bases, with 11 bases left in between. In DNA form, the CDR3 reads TGTGCCAGCAGGTCATGGGAGTCCGGGGAGCTGTTTTTT. Translating it yields CASRSWESGELFF.

The chain couples TRBV3-1 (or the pseudogene TRBV3-2) to TRBJ2-2, with TRBD1 matching over 10 bases. The germline gives CDR1 LGHDT, CDR2 YNNKEL (reference sequence). V was pared by 4 bases and J by 5 bases, with 10 bases of the junction left unmatched. This CDR3 is 17 amino acids long. The DNA of the CDR3 is TGTGCCAGCAGCCGCCCAGGGGACAGGGGACCTACCGGGGAGCTGTTTTTT. Translated: CASSRPGDRGPTGELFF.